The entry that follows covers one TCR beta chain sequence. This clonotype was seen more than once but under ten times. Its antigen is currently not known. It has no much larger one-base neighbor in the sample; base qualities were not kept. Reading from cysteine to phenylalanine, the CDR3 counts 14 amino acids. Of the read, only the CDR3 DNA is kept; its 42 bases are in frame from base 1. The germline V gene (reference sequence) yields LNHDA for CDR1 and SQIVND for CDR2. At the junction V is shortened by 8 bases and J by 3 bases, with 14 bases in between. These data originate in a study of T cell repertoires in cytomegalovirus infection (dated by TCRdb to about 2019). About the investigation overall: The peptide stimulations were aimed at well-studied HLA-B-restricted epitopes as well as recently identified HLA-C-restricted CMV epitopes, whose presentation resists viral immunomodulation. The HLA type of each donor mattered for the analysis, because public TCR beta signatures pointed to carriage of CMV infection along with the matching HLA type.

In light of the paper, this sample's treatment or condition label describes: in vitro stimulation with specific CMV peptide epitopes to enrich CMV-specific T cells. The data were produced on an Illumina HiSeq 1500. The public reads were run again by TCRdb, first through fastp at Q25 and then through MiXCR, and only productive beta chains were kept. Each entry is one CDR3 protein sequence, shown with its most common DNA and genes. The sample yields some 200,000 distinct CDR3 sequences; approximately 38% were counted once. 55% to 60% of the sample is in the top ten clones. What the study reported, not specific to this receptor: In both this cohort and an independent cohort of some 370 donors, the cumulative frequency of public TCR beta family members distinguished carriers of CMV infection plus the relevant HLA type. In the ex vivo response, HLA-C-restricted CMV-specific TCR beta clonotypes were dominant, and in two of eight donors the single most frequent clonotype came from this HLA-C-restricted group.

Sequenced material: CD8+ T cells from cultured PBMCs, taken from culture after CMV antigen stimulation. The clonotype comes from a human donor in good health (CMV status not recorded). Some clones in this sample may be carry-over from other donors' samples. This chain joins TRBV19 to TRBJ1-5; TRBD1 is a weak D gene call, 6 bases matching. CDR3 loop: CASHGQGYNQPQHF. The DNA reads TGTGCCAGTCACGGCCAGGGGTACAATCAGCCCCAGCATTTT.